The 10 T cell receptor beta chains below were found in one sample sequenced in a study of blood T cell repertoires in COVID-19. The repertoire was sequenced with immunoSEQ multiplex PCR; TCRdb's copy has only in-frame clones and lacks some. Here the sample spans about 170,000 clones, approximately 82% being singletons. The sequencing input was peripheral blood. The receptors stem from a woman older than 75 with acute or convalescent COVID-19.

This clone has more than one count but fewer than ten. J is TRBJ2-7 and V is TRBV5-4, with 9 bases identical to TRBD1. Germline lookup yields CDR1 SGHNT and CDR2 YYREEE (reference sequence). Losses at the gene ends were 4 bases for V and 4 bases for J; bases not matched to a gene: 3. The CDR3 has 13 amino acids. This chain's CDR3 is CASSRDRGYEQYF. The CDR3 nucleotides read TGTGCCAGCAGCCGAGACAGGGGGTACGAGCAGTACTTC.

The genes are TRBV5-1 and TRBJ2-5; 11 bases match TRBD1. There are 15 residues in the CDR3. Germline CDR1 SGHRS, CDR2 YFSETQ. With V trimmed by 4 bases and J by 4 bases, 6 bases remained unmatched. The DNA of the CDR3 is TGCGCCAGCAGCATGACCGGGACAGGGGGAGAGACCCAGTACTTC. Amino acid sequence: CASSMTGTGGETQYF.

This rearrangement joins TRBV27 to TRBJ2-1; 8 nucleotides align to TRBD2. Germline assignment: CDR1 MNHEY and CDR2 SMNVEV (reference sequence). CDR3 length: 18 amino acids. V shed 5 bases and J 0 bases; nucleotides not matched to a gene: 12. In DNA, the CDR3 is TGTGCCAGCAGTCCCGGGAGGTCGGGAGGGATCTCCTACAATGAGCAGTTCTTC. Its translation is CASSPGRSGGISYNEQFF.

The CDR3 nucleotides read TGCGCCAGCAGCCTGGGGAGCGGCGGGGACAATCAGCCCCAGCATTTT. Translated: CASSLGSGGDNQPQHF. The chain carries TRBV5-1 and TRBJ1-5; D is undetermined. Trimming stripped 4 bases from V and 3 bases from J, with 17 bases between. Germline V gene sequence: CDR1 SGHRS, CDR2 YFSETQ. This CDR3 has 16 residues.

This clone showed up just once. The rearrangement joins TRBV11-2 to TRBJ2-2, with 8 positions matching TRBD1. Germline CDR1 SGHAT, CDR2 FQNNGV. V shed 1 base, J shed 3 bases, and the junction held 4 bases outside the gene matches. The CDR3 runs 16 residues. In DNA, the CDR3 is TGTGCCAGCAGCTTAGTCGGACAGGGTTACACCGGGGAGCTGTTTTTT. It is translated as CASSLVGQGYTGELFF. The variable domain in full, completed from reference TRBV11-2 and TRBJ2-2, reads EAGVAQSPRYKIIEKRQSVAFWCNPISGHATLYWYQQILGQGPKLLIQFQNNGVVDDSQLPKDRFSAERLKGVDSTLKIQPAKLEDSAVYLCASSLVGQGYTGELFFGEGSRLTVL.

The genes are TRBV4-1 and TRBJ2-1; 12 bases are a match to TRBD2. V lost 2 bases and J lost 7; bases outside the gene matches: 6. The CDR3 loop spans 16 amino acids. Per the germline V gene, CDR1 is MGHRA and CDR2 is YSYEKL. The CDR3 region is CASSQTTSGSLNEQFF. CDR3 bases: TGCGCCAGCAGCCAAACGACTAGCGGGAGTCTGAATGAGCAGTTCTTC.

The V call is TRBV3-1 (or the pseudogene TRBV3-2), the J call TRBJ2-7, with D unclear. The CDR3 extends over 13 amino acids. The germline V gene has CDR1 LGHDT and CDR2 YNNKEL (reference sequence). Trimming removed 4 bases from V and 4 bases from J, with 11 bases in between. DNA for the CDR3: TGTGCCAGCAGCCTCTCGGGTGGTTACGAGCAGTACTTC. Its translation: CASSLSGGYEQYF.

This clone has only one observation. V gene TRBV6-6 combines with J gene TRBJ1-6, with 8 nucleotides matching TRBD1. This CDR3 contains 15 residues. Germline trimming cut 6 bases from V and 9 bases from J; bases unmatched to any gene: 10. Germline lookup yields CDR1 MNHNY and CDR2 SVGAGI (reference sequence). The CDR3 reads CASRPGQGQVSPLHF. CDR3 DNA: TGTGCCAGCAGGCCAGGACAGGGACAGGTTTCACCCCTCCACTTT.

This sequence joins TRBV10-2 and TRBJ2-1, with TRBD2 as a possible D gene (6 bases). The V end lost 8 bases, the J end lost 5 bases, and 16 bases lay between the germline ends. The CDR3 is 14 residues long. Germline values: CDR1 WSHSY, CDR2 SAAADI. The CDR3 nucleotides read TGCGCCAGCGGTAGGAGGGAGGCAGACAATGAGCAGTTCTTC. Translation: CASGRREADNEQFF.

J is TRBJ1-5 and V is TRBV2; D is unresolved. The V gene's germline CDR1 is SNHLY and CDR2 FYNNEI. This CDR3 region has 14 residues. V gave up 6 bases and J gave up 4 bases, with 13 bases separating them. The CDR3 loop is CASRPEPNNQPQHF. The CDR3 DNA sequence: TGTGCCAGCAGGCCTGAGCCCAATAATCAGCCCCAGCATTTT.